These 9 T cell receptor beta chains were all obtained from the same sample, sequenced in a study of shared clonotypes between healthy human individuals. The naive CD8 population came from CD45RO-negative cells selected for CCR7, without terminally differentiated effector memory CD45RA+ cells. Using immunoSEQ multiplex PCR, the repertoire was profiled, and TCRdb retains in-frame clones only, with some absent. Seen here are fewer than 850,000 clones, around 96% observed once, and the top ten hold less than 0.25%. Sequenced material: naive CD8+ T cells sorted from blood. The receptors shown here come from a man aged 25-45 years in good health.

V is TRBV9 and J is TRBJ2-3; D gene uncertain. Between the trimmed V and J ends, which lost 1 base and 2 bases, there was a span of 20 bases. CDR3 length: 18 residues. Germline CDR1 SGDLS, CDR2 YYNGEE. CDR3 bases: TGTGCCAGCAGCGTATCGTCTTGGGCAGGAAGCTCCACAGATACGCAGTATTTT. Its protein is CASSVSSWAGSSTDTQYF.

V usage is TRBV6-5 and J usage is TRBJ2-5, with 12 nucleotides matching TRBD2. The CDR3 totals 16 residues. Trimming took 2 bases from V and 1 from J; bases not matched to a gene: 2. Germline V lookup: CDR1 MNHEY, CDR2 SVGAGI. The CDR3 spells CASSYTSGRIQETQYF. Here the CDR3 DNA reads TGTGCCAGCAGTTACACTAGCGGGAGGATCCAAGAGACCCAGTACTTC.

This chain connects TRBV4-1 to TRBJ2-1, with 10 bases identical to TRBD2. The CDR3 is 18 residues long. V trimming: 0 bases; J trimming: 1 base; junction bases outside the gene matches: 6. Germline V gene data show CDR1 as MGHRA and CDR2 as YSYEKL. CDR3 in amino acids: CASSQEKGGLASYNEQFF. CDR3 DNA sequence: TGCGCCAGCAGCCAAGAAAAGGGGGGACTAGCGTCCTACAATGAGCAGTTCTTC.

V and J are TRBV6-1 and TRBJ1-5; 7 bases are shared with TRBD1. The germline gives CDR1 MNHNS, CDR2 SASEGT. This CDR3 has 15 amino acids. The V gene end was trimmed by 5 bases and the J gene end by 0 bases; junction bases not matched to a gene: 4. The DNA of the CDR3 is TGTGCCAGCAGTTCCGGACAGGATAGCAATCAGCCCCAGCATTTT. Its translation: CASSSGQDSNQPQHF.

The chain joins TRBV30 to TRBJ1-2; tentative D call: TRBD1 (6 bases). Germline V CDR1 and CDR2: GTSNPN, SVGIG (reference sequence). V lost 5 bases, J lost 8 bases, and 21 bases lay in between. The length of the CDR3 is 14 residues. CDR3 coding DNA: TGTGCCTGGGGCCTCCCAGGGGCCCCGAGGGGCTACACCTTC. Protein sequence: CAWGLPGAPRGYTF.

With respect to this clone: This sample also contains other DNA sequences that code for the same CDR3. The rearrangement uses TRBV5-4 and TRBJ2-3; 8 nucleotides match TRBD2. The CDR3 loop spans 14 amino acids. Germline values: CDR1 SGHNT, CDR2 YYREEE (reference sequence). With V trimmed by 6 bases and J by 5 bases, 8 bases remained unmatched. The DNA for the CDR3 is TGTGCCAGCAAACTCGGGGGGGCGGGAGATACGCAGTATTTT. The encoded protein is CASKLGGAGDTQYF.

V usage is TRBV6-1 and J usage is TRBJ2-7; D uncertain. Germline loops: CDR1 MNHNS, CDR2 SASEGT. Between the trimmed V and J ends, which lost 2 bases and 2 bases, there was a span of 13 bases. The CDR3 is 15 amino acids. The CDR3 loop is CASSESFSGTYEQYF. CDR3 in DNA: TGTGCCAGCAGTGAATCCTTCTCTGGGACCTACGAGCAGTACTTC.

The rearrangement uses TRBV9 and TRBJ2-1; the match to TRBD1 covers 7 bases. The ends lost 3 bases at V and 0 bases at J; junction bases unmatched: 9. The length of the CDR3 is 17 residues. Germline V gives CDR1 SGDLS, CDR2 YYNGEE. CDR3 bases: TGTGCCAGCAGCGGATTGACAGGGACAAGCTCCTACAATGAGCAGTTCTTC. As protein: CASSGLTGTSSYNEQFF.

This chain links TRBV27 with TRBJ2-1; D is unclear. The V gene's germline CDR1 is MNHEY and CDR2 SMNVEV (reference sequence). This CDR3 comprises 15 residues. The ends were cut back, 0 bases at V and 1 base at J, with 7 bases in the middle. The CDR3 is CASSLSGYSYNEQFF. In DNA, the CDR3 is TGTGCCAGCAGTTTATCCGGGTATTCCTACAATGAGCAGTTCTTC.